The rows below give T cell receptor beta chains drawn from one sample of a study of blood T cell repertoires in COVID-19. The protocol was immunoSEQ multiplex PCR, while the TCRdb copy is restricted to in-frame clones and leaves out a portion. The repertoire has some 70,000 clones, approximately 90% of them found once; the top ten carry less than 7.5%. The sample consisted of peripheral blood. These receptors were taken from a woman aged 80 or over with active COVID-19. CDR3s include the opening cysteine and the closing phenylalanine or tryptophan. The order of the fields is clone size, V gene, D gene, J gene, CDR3 DNA, CDR3 protein. D genes are given only for firm matches. Clone size is stated in some rows and not others, as once, few, many or a class when expanded.

clone size: -
V gene: TRBV12-3/TRBV12-4
D gene: -
J gene: TRBJ1-5
CDR3 DNA: TGTGCCAGCAGTTTGGAGGATCAGCCCCAGCATTTT
CDR3 protein: CASSLEDQPQHF

clone size: once
V gene: TRBV5-5
D gene: -
J gene: TRBJ2-7
CDR3 DNA: TGTGCCAGCAGCTTTCCCAATGGGGAGAACGAGCAGTACTTC
CDR3 protein: CASSFPNGENEQYF

clone size: -
V gene: TRBV7-9
D gene: TRBD1
J gene: TRBJ2-1
CDR3 DNA: TGTGCCAGCAGCCCAAGAGGGCCGGGACAGGGCTACAATGAGCAGTTCTTC
CDR3 protein: CASSPRGPGQGYNEQFF

clone size: -
V gene: TRBV11-1
D gene: TRBD2
J gene: TRBJ2-1
CDR3 DNA: TGTGCCAGCAGCCCCCTTACTAGCGGGATTATATATGAGCAGTTCTTC
CDR3 protein: CASSPLTSGIIYEQFF

clone size: -
V gene: TRBV3-1/TRBV3-2
D gene: -
J gene: TRBJ2-7
CDR3 DNA: TGTGCCAGCAGCCGCAGCGGGGAGCAGTACTTC
CDR3 protein: CASSRSGEQYF

clone size: -
V gene: TRBV4-2
D gene: TRBD2
J gene: TRBJ2-3
CDR3 DNA: TGTGCCAGCAGCCAAGGAACTAGCGGGAGGACGTCCACAGATACGCAGTATTTT
CDR3 protein: CASSQGTSGRTSTDTQYF

clone size: -
V gene: TRBV28
D gene: TRBD1
J gene: TRBJ2-7
CDR3 DNA: TGTGCCAGCAGTTTCCGGCCGGGACAGGGTGAAGCTTACGAGCAGTACTTC
CDR3 protein: CASSFRPGQGEAYEQYF

clone size: -
V gene: TRBV6-6
D gene: -
J gene: TRBJ1-4
CDR3 DNA: TGTGCCAGCAGTTACGAAGCCGAAAAACTGTTTTTT
CDR3 protein: CASSYEAEKLFF

clone size: -
V gene: TRBV6-5
D gene: TRBD1
J gene: TRBJ1-2
CDR3 DNA: TGTGCCAGCAGCAGGACAGGGGGTTTAAATGGCTACACCTTC
CDR3 protein: CASSRTGGLNGYTF

clone size: -
V gene: TRBV18
D gene: TRBD2
J gene: TRBJ2-7
CDR3 DNA: TGTGCCAGCTCACCACGGACTAGCGGAGGTTCCTACGAGCAGTACTTC
CDR3 protein: CASSPRTSGGSYEQYF

clone size: -
V gene: TRBV21-1
D gene: -
J gene: TRBJ2-3
CDR3 DNA: TGTGCCAGCAGCAAAGGAGTGACAGGCCGTTTCGCAGATACGCAGTATTTT
CDR3 protein: CASSKGVTGRFADTQYF

clone size: -
V gene: TRBV29-1
D gene: -
J gene: TRBJ2-4
CDR3 DNA: TGCAGCGTTGAGGGGGGCGGGAGAAACATTCAGTACTTC
CDR3 protein: CSVEGGGRNIQYF

clone size: -
V gene: TRBV19
D gene: -
J gene: TRBJ1-1
CDR3 DNA: TGTGCCAGTAGTCGGCAGGGGAACACTGAAGCTTTCTTT
CDR3 protein: CASSRQGNTEAFF